This passage covers 12 T cell receptor beta chains from one sample sequenced in a study of T-cell memory formation after mild COVID-19. TCRdb reprocessed the 5' RACE reads via MiXCR and lists one record per CDR3 protein. Of roughly 170,000 distinct CDR3 sequences detected, about 18% appear once; the ten largest clones hold under 4.5%. Sequencing was performed on PBMCs or a T cell subset sorted from them (not recorded which). These receptors were taken from a man between 18 and 35 years old who had mild COVID-19 (a few samples of this study predate the infection). Cell type and time point are not known.

The genes are TRBV20-1 and TRBJ2-1; TRBD2 aligns across 7 bases. The J segment lost 2 bases and the V segment lost 6 bases, leaving 7 bases of the junction unmatched. This CDR3 has 14 residues. The V gene's germline CDR1 is DFQATT and CDR2 SNEGSKA (reference sequence). CDR3 sequence (DNA): TGCAGTGCCTCTAGCGGCGTCGCCTACAATGAGCAGTTCTTC. The encoded protein is CSASSGVAYNEQFF.

V and J are TRBV4-1 and TRBJ2-3; 9 bases map to TRBD2. The germline gives CDR1 MGHRA, CDR2 YSYEKL. The length of the CDR3 is 17 residues. The junction had 5 bases not matched to a gene; V was cut back by 0 bases and J by 1 base. The chain's CDR3 is CASSQDYLAGGTDTQYF. CDR3 nucleotides: TGCGCCAGCAGCCAAGATTATTTAGCGGGGGGCACAGATACGCAGTATTTT.

The table lists this clonotype with a few counts. The chain combines TRBV20-1 with TRBJ1-5; D call uncertain. Germline lookup yields CDR1 DFQATT and CDR2 SNEGSKA (reference sequence). The length of the CDR3 is 15 residues. Trimming took off 2 bases at V and 9 bases at J, with 20 bases between the two ends. CDR3 region: CSARPRLAGSTPQHF. The DNA for the CDR3 is TGCAGTGCTAGACCAAGATTGGCAGGCTCGACGCCCCAGCATTTT.

The CDR3 DNA follows: TGCAGTGCCCAGGGCTACTCCTACGAGCAGTACTTC. This gives the protein CSAQGYSYEQYF. J is TRBJ2-7 and V is TRBV20-1; D possibly corresponds to TRBD1 (5 bases). Germline CDR1 DFQATT, CDR2 SNEGSKA (reference sequence). Trimming cost V 6 bases and J 0 bases, with 9 bases left between them. CDR3 length: 12 residues.

The CDR3 is CASSPLATNPSPLHF. The DNA of the CDR3 is TGTGCCAGCTCACCACTCGCAACAAATCCCTCACCCCTCCACTTT. The rearrangement uses TRBV18 and TRBJ1-6; D is uncertain. This CDR3 is 15 amino acids long. The V and J ends lost 1 base and 10 bases respectively, with 14 bases between them. Germline-derived CDR1 and CDR2 are KGHSH and LQKENI. Together with reference TRBV18 and TRBJ1-6, the CDR3 gives the full variable domain: NAGVMQNPRHLVRRRGQEARLRCSPMKGHSHVYWYRQLPEEGLKFMVYLQKENIIDESGMPKERFSAEFPKEGPSILRIQQVVRGDSAAYFCASSPLATNPSPLHFGNGTRLTVT.

V usage is TRBV6-5 and J usage is TRBJ1-4; D remains ambiguous. The germline CDR1 and CDR2 sequences are MNHEY and SVGAGI. This CDR3 has 15 amino acids. The V gene lost 2 bases and the J gene lost 3 bases, with 10 bases spanning the gap. CDR3 nucleotides: TGTGCCAGCAGTTACGCTTCTTGGGCTAATGAAAAACTGTTTTTT. This encodes CASSYASWANEKLFF.

The chain employs TRBV12-3 or TRBV12-4 and TRBJ1-5; D ambiguous. The CDR3 loop spans 15 amino acids. Trimming shortened V by 1 base and J by 3 bases, and 10 bases separated the two germline ends. CDR3 region: CASSLGQVNNQPQHF. CDR3 nucleotides: TGTGCCAGCAGTTTAGGGCAGGTGAACAATCAGCCCCAGCATTTT.

The V and J genes are TRBV5-1 and TRBJ2-2; no clear D gene. Germline CDR1 reads SGHRS; CDR2 reads YFSETQ. V lost 6 bases and J 10 bases, leaving 13 bases between the germline ends. The CDR3 has 12 residues. The CDR3 is CASMKQSEELFF. As DNA, the CDR3 is TGCGCCAGCATGAAACAATCGGAGGAGCTGTTTTTT.

This sequence joins TRBV6-5 and TRBJ1-3; D gene ambiguous. From germline, CDR1 is MNHEY and CDR2 SVGAGI. V was clipped by 0 bases and J by 3 bases, with 9 bases between them. The CDR3 is made up of 15 amino acids. The CDR3 bases are TGTGCCAGCAGTTACTCCCGTCCGTATGGAAACACCATATATTTT. Its protein is CASSYSRPYGNTIYF.

The chain employs TRBV4-1 and TRBJ2-7; 9 positions agree with TRBD1. The CDR3 runs to 15 residues. V dropped 3 bases and J dropped 4; count of bases not matched to a gene: 7. Per the germline V gene, CDR1 is MGHRA and CDR2 is YSYEKL. CDR3 coding DNA: TGCGCCAGCAGCCAGCCCGGGACAGGGAAATACGAGCAGTACTTC. Protein product: CASSQPGTGKYEQYF.

This clonotype was picked up a small number of times. This chain joins TRBV7-3 and TRBJ2-2; 7 bases line up with TRBD1. The ends lost 2 bases at V and 4 bases at J; junction bases unmatched: 4. This CDR3 has 15 residues. The V gene's germline CDR1 is SGHTA and CDR2 FQGTGA. The CDR3 reads CASSLERDSTGELFF. As DNA, the CDR3 is TGTGCCAGCAGCTTAGAAAGGGACAGCACCGGGGAGCTGTTTTTT.

The chain joins TRBV18 to TRBJ2-7; 11 positions match TRBD2. The V segment lost 6 bases and the J segment 0 bases; nucleotides outside the gene matches: 4. This CDR3 has 15 amino acids. CDR1 is KGHSH and CDR2 is LQKENI in the germline V gene. The CDR3 protein is CASSPTSGSSYEQYV. The CDR3 DNA is TGTGCCAGCTCGCCTACTAGCGGGAGCTCCTACGAGCAGTACGTC.